This TCR beta chain was identified during a study of CD8+ T cells in alopecia areata. Points from the study as a whole: Since there was just one nonresponder, nobody can yet say how baseline CD8+ expansion ties to response. Scalp and blood retained many expanded lesional clones during tofacitinib.

Concerning this clone itself: The antigen remains undetermined.

This CDR3 spans 14 amino acids. The trim removed 7 bases at V and 5 bases at J, leaving 8 bases unmatched. From germline, CDR1 is SNHLY and CDR2 FYNNEI. Treatment given: oral pan-JAK inhibitor, 5-10 mg twice daily. T lymphocytes (CD4+ and CD8+) were sorted from PBMCs. Following RNA extraction, reverse transcription yielded cDNA that acted as the sequencing template. Clones were sequenced by immunoSEQ multiplex PCR, and TCRdb holds only the in-frame ones, with some missing. This sample yields 200,000 to 250,000 clones, of which 66% are seen a single time; 0.95% to 1.5% belongs to the top ten. J is TRBJ1-1 and V is TRBV2; TRBD1 matches at 9 bases. This receptor was taken from a human donor with alopecia areata. Sequences were derived from CD4+ T cells sorted from blood, sampled at week 44, from a patient treated with tofacitinib. CDR3 sequence: CASIRQGVGTEAFF. In DNA form, the CDR3 reads TGTGCCAGCATTCGACAGGGGGTAGGTACTGAAGCTTTCTTT.